The rows below give T cell receptor beta chains drawn from one sample of a study of Ad26.COV2.S vaccination and SARS-CoV-2 variants. Using immunoSEQ multiplex PCR, the repertoire was profiled, and TCRdb retains in-frame clones only, with some absent. The sample holds roughly 420,000 clones, 70% to 90% seen once. The specimen comprised peripheral blood, sampled in a trial of Ad26.COV2.S vaccine versus placebo. Receptors originate from a person between 18 and 65 years old who received the Ad26.COV2.S COVID-19 vaccine or a placebo. Both conserved end residues are part of each CDR3. A D gene is named only where the DNA matches it firmly. Size is omitted from some rows. Given values are once, few, many or a class for expanded clones.

- | - | TRBJ2-1 | TRBV4-1 | CASSQGPGYNEQFF | TGCGCCAGCAGCCAGGGGCCGGGCTACAATGAGCAGTTCTTC
- | TRBD2 | TRBJ2-3 | TRBV13 | CASSSEEAGPSTDTQYF | TGTGCCAGCAGCTCCGAGGAAGCGGGGCCTAGCACAGATACGCAGTATTTT
- | - | TRBJ1-5 | TRBV12-3/TRBV12-4 | CASRGSGYQPQHF | TGTGCCAGCAGGGGGTCTGGGTATCAGCCCCAGCATTTT
- | - | TRBJ2-3 | TRBV6-2/TRBV6-3 | CASSSGVRATDTQYF | TGTGCCAGCAGTTCAGGGGTTAGGGCCACAGATACGCAGTATTTT
- | - | TRBJ1-2 | TRBV30 | CAWSTGGGYTF | TGTGCCTGGTCGACTGGCGGTGGCTACACCTTC
- | TRBD2 | TRBJ2-3 | TRBV11-2 | CASSLGLAGRGDTQYF | TGTGCCAGCAGCTTGGGACTAGCGGGGCGGGGAGATACGCAGTATTTT
once | - | TRBJ1-2 | TRBV16 | CASSPGRNYGYTF | TGTGCCAGCAGCCCGGGACGGAACTATGGCTACACCTTC
- | - | TRBJ2-3 | TRBV6-6 | CASSEAPDTQYF | TGTGCCAGCAGTGAGGCCCCAGATACGCAGTATTTT
few | - | TRBJ1-6 | TRBV4-3 | CASSQAFGTADNSPLHF | TGCGCCAGCAGCCAAGCGTTCGGGACCGCCGATAATTCACCCCTCCACTTT
- | TRBD2 | TRBJ2-1 | TRBV19 | CASSIPGRRLAAKNEQFF | TGTGCCAGTAGTATCCCTGGGCGGAGGCTAGCGGCTAAAAATGAGCAGTTCTTC
- | TRBD1 | TRBJ2-7 | TRBV5-1 | CASSLGQGPYEQYF | TGCGCCAGCAGCTTGGGACAGGGGCCCTACGAGCAGTACTTC
- | - | TRBJ1-5 | TRBV6-2/TRBV6-3 | CASSYGWDQPQHF | TGTGCCAGCAGTTATGGGTGGGATCAGCCCCAGCATTTT
- | TRBD2 | TRBJ2-5 | TRBV4-3 | CASSQASGQETQYF | TGCGCCAGCAGCCAGGCTAGCGGACAAGAGACCCAGTACTTC
- | - | TRBJ2-3 | TRBV11-2 | CASSHWRNRTDTQYF | TGTGCCAGCAGCCATTGGCGGAATCGCACAGATACGCAGTATTTT
- | - | TRBJ1-3 | TRBV6-5 | CASSPTWGSGNTIYF | TGTGCCAGCAGCCCCACTTGGGGGTCAGGAAACACCATATATTTT
- | - | TRBJ1-2 | TRBV7-8 | CASSLGRFNYGYTF | TGTGCCAGCAGCTTGGGACGGTTTAACTATGGCTACACCTTC
- | - | TRBJ2-2 | TRBV10-3 | CAIKQRTPTGELFF | TGTGCCATCAAGCAGCGGACACCCACCGGGGAGCTGTTTTTT
- | - | TRBJ1-4 | TRBV7-9 | CASSLLETNEKLFF | TGTGCCAGCAGCTTACTGGAGACTAATGAAAAACTGTTTTTT
once | - | TRBJ2-1 | TRBV28 | CAIAPGSPDEQFF | TGTGCCATCGCCCCAGGGAGTCCCGATGAGCAGTTCTTC
- | - | TRBJ2-1 | TRBV7-2 | CASSLGRSSNEQFF | TGTGCCAGCAGCTTAGGGCGGTCCTCCAATGAGCAGTTCTTC
- | - | TRBJ1-1 | TRBV5-1 | CASSLGGFEAFF | TGCGCCAGCAGCTTGGGCGGATTTGAAGCTTTCTTT
- | - | TRBJ1-2 | TRBV6-4 | CASIIKGESLYGYTF | TGTGCCAGCATCATTAAGGGCGAGTCCCTCTATGGCTACACCTTC
- | - | TRBJ2-1 | TRBV2 | CASSTTGGPGSYNEQFF | TGTGCCAGCAGTACTACCGGGGGCCCGGGCTCCTACAATGAGCAGTTCTTC
- | - | TRBJ2-7 | TRBV7-2 | CASSGKGWAEQYF | TGTGCCAGCAGCGGAAAAGGGTGGGCCGAGCAGTACTTC
few | - | TRBJ1-6 | TRBV28 | CASSFFESPLHF | TGTGCCAGCAGTTTTTTTGAGTCACCCCTCCACTTT
few | - | TRBJ2-7 | TRBV11-2 | CASSLHPGAVGENEQYF | TGTGCCAGCAGCTTACACCCTGGGGCCGTCGGTGAGAACGAGCAGTACTTC